This T cell receptor (beta chain) originates from a study of blood T cell repertoires in COVID-19. As for the study in general: There were acute and convalescent COVID-19 samples, and they came from the United States, Italy and Spain. Sources were T cells, B-cell-depleted T cells, or PBMCs; the material itself was cDNA or gDNA.

This clone has only one observation. As originally analysed: The authors estimated nucleated cell counts from reference gene primer amplification. Repertoires were generated with immunoSEQ multiplex PCR, while TCRdb's copy carries only in-frame clones and drops some. V and J calls and clone size are copied from that table; D and trimming were computed from the DNA. The repertoire holds 200,000 to 250,000 clones, with about four fifths as singletons. This receptor was obtained from a man at least 80 years old with acute or convalescent COVID-19. Sequencing was carried out using peripheral blood.

This chain's CDR3 is CAWSVDRGISPLHF. The DNA of the CDR3 is TGTGCCTGGAGTGTAGACAGGGGGATTTCACCCCTCCACTTT. This sequence joins TRBV30 and TRBJ1-6; TRBD1 aligns across 9 bases. J lost 9 bases, V lost 0 bases, and 3 bases had no gene match. Germline CDR1 and CDR2: GTSNPN and SVGIG (reference sequence). The CDR3 has 14 residues.